The present entry profiles one TCR beta chain with its context. Its cognate antigen is unknown. These data come from a study of T-cell reconstitution after alpha-beta-depleted transplantation in children. Points from the study as a whole: Surviving recipient T cells and intrathymic progenitors accounted for some patients' high TCRbeta diversity at day 60. Most T-cell counts and diversity one year after the transplant came from T cells that were newly produced.

This CDR3 contains 13 residues. A TCRbeta library incorporating unique molecular identifiers was prepared. TCRdb re-called the PCR reads with MiXCR, one entry per CDR3 protein. The table lists 200,000 or so distinct CDR3 sequences, 6.3% of them singletons. The chain carries TRBV21-1 and TRBJ2-7. TRBV21-1 constitutes a pseudogene. The sequencing used PBMCs, collected before TCRalphabeta/CD19-depleted stem cell transplant. This TCR came from a girl under three years old with combined immunodeficiency, due to receive a stem cell transplant. The CDR3 region has the DNA TGTGCCAGCAGCAAAGTTCAGTGGTACGAGCAGTACTTC. Encoded protein: CASSKVQWYEQYF.